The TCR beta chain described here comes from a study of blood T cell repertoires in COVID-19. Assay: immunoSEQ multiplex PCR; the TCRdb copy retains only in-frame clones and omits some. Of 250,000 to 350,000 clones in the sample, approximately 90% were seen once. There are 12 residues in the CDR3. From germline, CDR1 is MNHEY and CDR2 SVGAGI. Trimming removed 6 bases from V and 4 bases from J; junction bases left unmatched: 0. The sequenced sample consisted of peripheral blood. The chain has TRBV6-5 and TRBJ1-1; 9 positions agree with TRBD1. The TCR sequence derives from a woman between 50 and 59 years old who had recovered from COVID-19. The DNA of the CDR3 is TGTGCCAGCAGGACAGGGGGCACTGAAGCTTTCTTT. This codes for CASRTGGTEAFF.